This TCR beta chain was documented in a study of cytomegalovirus exposure and HLA in healthy donors. Whole-study context: Among over 300 genotyped donors, roughly 81% fell in the Caucasian-associated ancestry cluster.

Findings and limits, study-wide: In a later analysis, the majority of CMV-associated beta chains seemingly showed HLA restriction.

Concerning this clone: Its target is unknown.

With 60 Vbeta and 13 Jbeta primers, the PCR was carried out. In the study's own analysis: Later, 65 million to 85 million unique TCR beta chains were counted in an analysis, and some 11 million of them were shared. The repertoire was sequenced with immunoSEQ multiplex PCR; TCRdb's copy has only in-frame clones and lacks some. For V, J and clone size, that table is used; D and trimming come from the DNA. The data hold about 150,000 clones, with roughly 80% observed a single time. This CDR3 is built from 16 residues. CDR1 SGHTA and CDR2 FQGNSA come from the germline V gene. This sequence joins TRBV7-2 and TRBJ2-5; 9 bases agree with TRBD2. The assigned J gene may be wrong: the sequence end matches TRBJ2-7 better. Sequenced: PBMCs. This receptor was taken from a woman in her thirties or forties in good health and CMV-seronegative. The CDR3 reads CASSLGRTSVSYEQYF. The CDR3 nucleotides are TGTGCCAGCAGCTTAGGACGGACTAGCGTATCCTACGAGCAGTACTTC.